This entry lists 3 T cell receptor beta chains sequenced from one sample in a study of control samples from healthy donors and cancer patients. The data were produced by immunoSEQ multiplex PCR, yet TCRdb's version contains in-frame clones alone and is incomplete. The sample includes about 98,000 clones, around 80% of them seen just once. Sequenced material: blood. The receptors originated from a man aged 60 to 75 in good health.

V is TRBV18 and J is TRBJ2-5; perhaps TRBD1 as D (5 bases). Germline V gene lookup returns CDR1 KGHSH and CDR2 LQKENI. With 3 bases removed from V and 3 bases from J, the gap between germline ends came to 5 bases. The CDR3 is made up of 12 amino acids. The CDR3 DNA is TGTGCCAGCTCACCGACAGAAGAGACCCAGTACTTC. Translated, it gives CASSPTEETQYF.

The gene calls are TRBV6-4 and TRBJ2-6, with a tentative D call TRBD2 (6 bases). V shed 3 bases and J shed 2 bases, with 8 bases lying between them. Germline CDR1 and CDR2: MRHNA and SNTAGT. The CDR3 is 15 residues long. CDR3 residues: CASSEGRTGANVLTF. CDR3 DNA sequence: TGTGCCAGCAGTGAGGGGAGGACTGGGGCCAACGTCCTGACTTTC.

The chain carries TRBV15 and TRBJ1-5; no definite D call. The germline gives CDR1 LNHNV, CDR2 YYDKDF (reference sequence). V lost 0 bases and J 2 bases, leaving 14 bases between the germline ends. The CDR3 length is 17 residues. CDR3 loop: CATSRDGWGMGNQPQHF. DNA of the CDR3: TGTGCCACCAGCAGAGATGGTTGGGGAATGGGCAATCAGCCCCAGCATTTT.